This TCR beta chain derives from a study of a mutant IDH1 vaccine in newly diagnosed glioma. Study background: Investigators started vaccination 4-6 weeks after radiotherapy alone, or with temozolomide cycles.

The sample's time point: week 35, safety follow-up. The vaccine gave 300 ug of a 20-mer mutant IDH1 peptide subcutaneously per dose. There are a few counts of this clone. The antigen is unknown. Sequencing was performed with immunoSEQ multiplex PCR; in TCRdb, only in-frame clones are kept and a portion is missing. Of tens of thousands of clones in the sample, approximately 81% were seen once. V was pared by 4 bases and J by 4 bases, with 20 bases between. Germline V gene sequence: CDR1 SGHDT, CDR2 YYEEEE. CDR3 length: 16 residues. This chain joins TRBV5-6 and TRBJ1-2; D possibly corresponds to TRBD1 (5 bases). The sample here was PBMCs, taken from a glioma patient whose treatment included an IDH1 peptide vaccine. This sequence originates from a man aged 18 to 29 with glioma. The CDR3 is CASSPAVGQGAYGYTF. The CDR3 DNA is TGTGCCAGCAGCCCGGCGGTTGGTCAGGGTGCCTATGGCTACACCTTC.